The 17 T cell receptor beta chains in this list originate from one sample, sequenced in a study of blood T cell repertoires in COVID-19. The protocol was immunoSEQ multiplex PCR, while the TCRdb copy is restricted to in-frame clones and leaves out a portion. The sample lists 180,000 or so clones; over 80% were seen once. Sequencing was performed on PBMCs or T cells enriched from blood (not recorded which). These receptors all stem from a woman aged 60-70 years who had recovered from COVID-19.

The V call is TRBV19, the J call TRBJ1-1; a weak D match, TRBD1 (6 bases). V was cut by 5 bases and J by 10 bases, with 17 bases left in between. Looked up from germline, CDR1 is LNHDA and CDR2 is SQIVND (reference sequence). This CDR3 spans 13 amino acids. CDR3 in amino acids: CASSPLQGLGAFF. The CDR3 DNA reads TGTGCCAGTAGTCCCCTACAGGGCCTGGGAGCTTTCTTT.

In the case of this clone: At one boundary the junction diverges from the germline segment, which might be a read error. The chain recombines TRBV7-7 with TRBJ1-4, with D uncertain. CDR3 length: 18 amino acids. From germline, CDR1 is SSHAT and CDR2 FNYEAQ (reference sequence). The CDR3 loop reads CASSLAYNKIPTNEKLFF. CDR3 in DNA: TGTGCTAGCAGCTTAGCATATAACAAAATACCAACTAATGAAAAACTGTTTTTT.

The V gene is TRBV6-2 or TRBV6-3, the J gene TRBJ1-1; TRBD1 agrees at 8 bases. CDR1 is MNHEY, CDR2 SVGEGT, per germline. Germline trimming cut 2 bases from V and 5 bases from J; bases unmatched to any gene: 4. This CDR3 has 14 amino acids. CDR3 protein: CASSYTRQGTEAFF. DNA of the CDR3: TGTGCCAGCAGTTACACGAGACAGGGGACTGAAGCTTTCTTT.

The gene calls are TRBV18 and TRBJ1-1; no clear D gene. The CDR3 runs to 14 residues. Germline lookup yields CDR1 KGHSH and CDR2 LQKENI. The V end lost 5 bases, the J end lost 2 bases, and 12 bases lay between the germline ends. The CDR3 sequence is CASSIATDNTEAFF. DNA for the CDR3: TGTGCCAGCTCAATAGCGACGGATAACACTGAAGCTTTCTTT.

A few counts support this clone. The genes are TRBV6-1 and TRBJ2-6; maybe TRBD2 (6 bases). Germline values: CDR1 MNHNS, CDR2 SASEGT. Between the trimmed V and J ends, which lost 3 bases and 3 bases, there was a span of 9 bases. This CDR3 is 15 amino acids long. The CDR3 DNA reads as TGTGCCAGCAGTGATTGGGGAGGTGGGGCCAACGTCCTGACTTTC. Translated: CASSDWGGGANVLTF.

The chain links TRBV7-3 to TRBJ2-1; 7 positions match TRBD2. CDR1 is SGHTA, CDR2 FQGTGA, per germline. The CDR3 sequence is 16 residues long. V shed 1 base and J 4 bases; nucleotides not matched to a gene: 7. CDR3 DNA: TGTGCCAGCAGCTTAATCGGGGGAGGGTCGTACAATGAGCAGTTCTTC. This sequence encodes CASSLIGGGSYNEQFF. The whole variable domain, remainder taken from reference TRBV7-3 and TRBJ2-1, is GAGVSQTPSNKVTEKGKYVELRCDPISGHTALYWYRQSLGQGPEFLIYFQGTGAADDSGLPNDRFFAVRPEGSVSTLKIQRTERGDSAVYLCASSLIGGGSYNEQFFGPGTRLTVL.

The chain links TRBV10-3 to TRBJ2-1, with 9 bases matching TRBD1. Trimming removed 10 bases from V and 8 bases from J; junction bases left unmatched: 12. The CDR3 has 14 amino acids. Per germline, CDR1 ENHRY and CDR2 SYGVKD. The CDR3 DNA reads as TGTGCCACCAATTCCGGGACAGGGTGGTATGAGCAGTTCTTC. Protein sequence: CATNSGTGWYEQFF.

This chain links TRBV3-1 (or the pseudogene TRBV3-2) with TRBJ2-5; 9 positions match TRBD2. CDR3 length equals 16 residues. V was pared by 4 bases and J by 1 base, with 7 bases of the junction left unmatched. Germline lookup yields CDR1 LGHDT and CDR2 YNNKEL (reference sequence). CDR3 DNA sequence: TGTGCCAGCAGCCTGTCTAGCGGGGCCCCCCAAGAGACCCAGTACTTC. This gives the protein CASSLSSGAPQETQYF.

The V and J genes are TRBV5-1 and TRBJ2-1; 7 bases line up with TRBD1. The CDR3 runs 15 residues. With V trimmed by 4 bases and J by 0 bases, 4 bases remained unmatched. CDR1 SGHRS and CDR2 YFSETQ come from the germline V gene. The CDR3 here is CASSEGQVSYNEQFF. Here the CDR3 DNA reads TGCGCCAGCAGCGAAGGACAGGTCTCCTACAATGAGCAGTTCTTC.

The V and J genes are TRBV10-3 and TRBJ1-1, with TRBD1 as a possible D gene (6 bases). The CDR3 runs to 15 residues. V lost 2 bases and J lost 5, with 15 bases in between. Germline CDR1 reads ENHRY; CDR2 reads SYGVKD. For the CDR3, the DNA is TGTGCCATCAGTGAGATACCGGGGGGCGGGACTGAAGCTTTCTTT. Its protein is CAISEIPGGGTEAFF.

V is TRBV7-9 and J is TRBJ2-5, with 7 bases matching TRBD1. Looked up from germline, CDR1 is SEHNR and CDR2 is FQNEAQ (reference sequence). Trimming removed 5 bases from V and 1 base from J; junction bases left unmatched: 4. The CDR3 is 14 residues long. This chain's CDR3 is CASSQQGIQETQYF. DNA of the CDR3: TGTGCCAGCAGCCAACAGGGGATCCAAGAGACCCAGTACTTC.

This clone was recorded a few times. The chain carries TRBV30 and TRBJ1-6; D not certain. Trimming took off 4 bases at V and 0 bases at J, with 13 bases between the two ends. The CDR3 contains 16 residues. Germline V CDR1 and CDR2: GTSNPN, SVGIG (reference sequence). The CDR3 DNA follows: TGTGCCTGGACCCCGGACGGGAGCTCCTATAATTCACCCCTCCACTTT. It yields the protein CAWTPDGSSYNSPLHF.

This chain joins TRBV29-1 and TRBJ1-1; TRBD1 is a possible D gene (6 bases). The germline gives CDR1 SQVTM, CDR2 ANQGSEA. The CDR3 is 12 amino acids. The V and J ends lost 6 bases and 1 base respectively, with 9 bases between them. DNA for the CDR3: TGCAGCGTCCAGGGGCCGAACACTGAAGCTTTCTTT. Its translation is CSVQGPNTEAFF.

The V gene is TRBV6-1, the J gene TRBJ1-5; maybe TRBD1 (5 bases). Between the trimmed V and J ends, which lost 1 base and 6 bases, there was a span of 13 bases. This CDR3 is 15 amino acids long. In germline, CDR1 is MNHNS, CDR2 SASEGT. The CDR3 spells CASSEGRGWRQPQHF. DNA of the CDR3: TGTGCCAGCAGTGAAGGGCGGGGGTGGCGTCAGCCCCAGCATTTT.

The chain has TRBV2 and TRBJ1-4; 11 bases align to TRBD1. This CDR3 region has 14 residues. V was pared by 6 bases and J by 6 bases, with 3 bases of the junction left unmatched. CDR1 is SNHLY, CDR2 FYNNEI, per germline. The CDR3 protein is CASRGGQGDEKLFF. The CDR3 nucleotides read TGTGCCAGCAGGGGGGGACAGGGGGATGAAAAACTGTTTTTT.

V and J are TRBV7-3 and TRBJ2-1, with D tentatively TRBD1 (6 bases). Trimming stripped 5 bases from V and 5 bases from J, with 10 bases between. Germline values: CDR1 SGHTA, CDR2 FQGTGA. This CDR3 is built from 13 residues. The CDR3 coding sequence is TGTGCCAGCAGCCAGGGGCGTGACAATGAGCAGTTCTTC. Its protein is CASSQGRDNEQFF.

This chain connects TRBV5-1 to TRBJ1-4; D perhaps matches TRBD1 (5 bases). The CDR3 length is 14 residues. The V and J ends lost 4 bases and 2 bases respectively, with 9 bases between them. CDR1 SGHRS and CDR2 YFSETQ come from the germline V gene. CDR3 sequence: CASSRQTTNEKLFF. CDR3 nucleotide sequence: TGCGCCAGCAGCCGACAGACTACTAATGAAAAACTGTTTTTT.